This TCR beta chain was documented in a study of T cell responses to AZD1222 COVID-19 vaccine. Notes on the study in general: Two doses of AZD1222 preceded a rise in Spike-specific TCR breadth and depth. Variant regions that are unmutated are reportedly the target of nearly half of spike-specific TCRs. Dominant CD4 TCR responses targeted spike regions 160-218 and 743-854. Recipients of AZD1222 seropositive at baseline numbered only 6 or 7.

Per the germline V gene, CDR1 is PRHDT and CDR2 is FYEKMQ (reference sequence). Trimming pared 8 bases from V and 0 bases from J, leaving 10 bases between. The CDR3 has 13 residues. Concerning this clone: The antigen is not known.

Sequencing was performed with immunoSEQ multiplex PCR; in TCRdb, only in-frame clones are kept and a portion is missing. Counted here are roughly 110,000 clones, about 93% occurring once; the ten biggest clones make up roughly 6%. The source was peripheral blood, collected 28 days after the second AZD1222 dose. The clonotype comes from an adult who received the AZD1222 COVID-19 vaccine. The rearrangement links TRBV13 to TRBJ1-1; D gene ambiguous. For the CDR3, the DNA is TGTGCCAGCGGGAAGGGAATGAACACTGAAGCTTTCTTT. As protein: CASGKGMNTEAFF. Full variable domain (outside the CDR3, taken from reference TRBV13 and TRBJ1-1): AAGVIQSPRHLIKEKRETATLKCYPIPRHDTVYWYQQGPGQDPQFLISFYEKMQSDKGSIPDRFSAQQFSDYHSELNMSSLELGDSALYFCASGKGMNTEAFFGQGTRLTVV.